This TCR beta chain was sequenced in a study of human CD8 memory T cell subsets. Study-level results: For stem-like memory and precursor exhausted T cells, diversity was similarly high, which was not true of effector memory cells.

Healthy donors' buffy coats yielded the PBMC. CD8+ T cells were isolated by negative magnetic selection. On this clonotype: Its antigen remains unknown.

The authors made TCR beta libraries using UMI-labeled 5' RACE. TCRdb reprocessed the 5' RACE reads and reports one entry per CDR3 protein, with no DNA. This table lists about 5,000 distinct CDR3 sequences. The CDR3 totals 16 residues. CDR1 and CDR2 (germline): LGHNA, YSLEER. Sequences were obtained from CD8+ T cells from PBMCs. This clonotype originated in a human donor in good health. This chain links TRBV4-3 with TRBJ2-7; TCRdb's D gene call, TRBD2, goes unchecked for lack of DNA. The CDR3 protein is CASSQEYASGSYEQYF.